The clone carrying this T cell receptor beta chain was seen ten or more times. The data were obtained in a study of T-cell reconstitution after alpha-beta-depleted transplantation in children. The TCRbeta library incorporated unique molecular identifiers. TCRdb used MiXCR to reprocess the PCR reads, holding one entry per CDR3 protein. Counted here are 350,000 to 450,000 distinct CDR3 sequences, less than 15% occurring once; the ten biggest clones make up over 3.5%. With 8 bases removed from V and 2 bases from J, the gap between germline ends came to 15 bases. This CDR3 contains 15 residues. The TCR comes from a human donor who donated a stem cell graft to a child with Fanconi anemia. The sample was PBMCs, taken from the stem cell graft. The rearrangement uses TRBV12-3 or TRBV12-4 and TRBJ2-2, with D unresolved. Here the CDR3 reads CASAPQGPNTGELFF. The CDR3 DNA reads TGTGCCAGCGCCCCCCAAGGGCCTAACACCGGGGAGCTGTTTTTT.